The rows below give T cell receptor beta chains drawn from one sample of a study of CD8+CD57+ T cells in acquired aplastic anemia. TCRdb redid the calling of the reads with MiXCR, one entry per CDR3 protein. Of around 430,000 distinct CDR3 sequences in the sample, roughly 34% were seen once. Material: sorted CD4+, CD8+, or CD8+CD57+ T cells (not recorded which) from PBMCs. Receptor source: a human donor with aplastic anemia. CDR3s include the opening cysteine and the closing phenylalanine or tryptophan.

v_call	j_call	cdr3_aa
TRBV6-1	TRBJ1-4	CASRVTGGANEKLFF
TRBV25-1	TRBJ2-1	CASSHPTGPRGDEQFF
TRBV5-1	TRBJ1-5	CASRDDGNQPQHF
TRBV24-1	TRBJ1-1	CATSDLTGRTFF
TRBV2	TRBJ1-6	CASSDGDRASPLHF
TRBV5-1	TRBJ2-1	CASSWAGGSYNEQFF
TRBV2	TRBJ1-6	CASSVTDSQNSPLHF
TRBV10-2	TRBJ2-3	CASSIGRESRSQYF
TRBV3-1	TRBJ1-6	CASSHVTEYNSPLHF
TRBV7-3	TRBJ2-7	CASSLRGGGAYEQYF